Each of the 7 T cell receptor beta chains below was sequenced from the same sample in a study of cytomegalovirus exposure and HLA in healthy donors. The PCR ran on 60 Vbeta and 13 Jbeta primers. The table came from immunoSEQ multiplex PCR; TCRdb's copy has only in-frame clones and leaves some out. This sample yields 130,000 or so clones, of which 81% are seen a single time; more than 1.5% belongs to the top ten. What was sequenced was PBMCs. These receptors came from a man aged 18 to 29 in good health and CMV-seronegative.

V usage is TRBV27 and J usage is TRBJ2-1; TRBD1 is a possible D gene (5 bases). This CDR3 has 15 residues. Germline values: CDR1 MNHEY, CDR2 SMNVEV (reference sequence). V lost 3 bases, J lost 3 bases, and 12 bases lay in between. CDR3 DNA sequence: TGTGCCAGCAGTTTTGGGCAGGGAAGCTACAATGAGCAGTTCTTC. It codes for CASSFGQGSYNEQFF.

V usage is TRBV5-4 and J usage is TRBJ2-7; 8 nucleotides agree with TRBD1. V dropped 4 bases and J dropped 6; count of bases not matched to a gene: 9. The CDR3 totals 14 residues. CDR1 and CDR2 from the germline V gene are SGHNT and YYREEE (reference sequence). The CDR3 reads CASSPGTGPAEQYF. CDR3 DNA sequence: TGTGCCAGCAGCCCCGGGACAGGCCCTGCCGAGCAGTACTTC.

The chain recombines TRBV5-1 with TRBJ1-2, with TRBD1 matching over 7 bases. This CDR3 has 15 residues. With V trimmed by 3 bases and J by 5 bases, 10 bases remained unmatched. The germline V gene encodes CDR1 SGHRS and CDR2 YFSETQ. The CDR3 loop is CASSSAEGAKYGYTF. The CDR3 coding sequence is TGCGCCAGCAGCTCCGCGGAGGGGGCAAAGTATGGCTACACCTTC.

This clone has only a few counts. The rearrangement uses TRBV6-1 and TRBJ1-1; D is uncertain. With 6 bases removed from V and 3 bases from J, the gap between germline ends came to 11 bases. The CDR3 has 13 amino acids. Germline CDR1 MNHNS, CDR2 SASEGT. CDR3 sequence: CASRGLGDTEAFF. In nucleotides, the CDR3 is TGTGCCAGCAGAGGCCTTGGAGACACTGAAGCTTTCTTT.

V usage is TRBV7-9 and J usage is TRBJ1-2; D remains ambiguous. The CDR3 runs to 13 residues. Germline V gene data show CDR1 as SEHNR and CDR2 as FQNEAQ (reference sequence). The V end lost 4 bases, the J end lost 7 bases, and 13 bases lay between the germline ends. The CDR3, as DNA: TGTGCCAGCAGCTCAGGCGTAGGTCCTGGCTACACCTTC. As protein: CASSSGVGPGYTF.

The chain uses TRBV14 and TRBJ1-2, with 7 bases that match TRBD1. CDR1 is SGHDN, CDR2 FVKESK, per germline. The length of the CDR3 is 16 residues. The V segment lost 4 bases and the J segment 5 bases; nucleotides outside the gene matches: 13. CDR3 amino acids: CASSRDFTGDIYGYTF. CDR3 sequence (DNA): TGTGCCAGCAGCCGAGACTTCACAGGGGACATTTATGGCTACACCTTC.

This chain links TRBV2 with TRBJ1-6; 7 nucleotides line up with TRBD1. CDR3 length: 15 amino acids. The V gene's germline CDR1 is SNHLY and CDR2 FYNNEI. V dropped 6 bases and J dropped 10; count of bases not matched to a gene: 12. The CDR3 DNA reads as TGTGCCAGCAGCGAGGAGCAGGGGGTTCGGTCACCCCTCCACTTT. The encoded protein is CASSEEQGVRSPLHF.